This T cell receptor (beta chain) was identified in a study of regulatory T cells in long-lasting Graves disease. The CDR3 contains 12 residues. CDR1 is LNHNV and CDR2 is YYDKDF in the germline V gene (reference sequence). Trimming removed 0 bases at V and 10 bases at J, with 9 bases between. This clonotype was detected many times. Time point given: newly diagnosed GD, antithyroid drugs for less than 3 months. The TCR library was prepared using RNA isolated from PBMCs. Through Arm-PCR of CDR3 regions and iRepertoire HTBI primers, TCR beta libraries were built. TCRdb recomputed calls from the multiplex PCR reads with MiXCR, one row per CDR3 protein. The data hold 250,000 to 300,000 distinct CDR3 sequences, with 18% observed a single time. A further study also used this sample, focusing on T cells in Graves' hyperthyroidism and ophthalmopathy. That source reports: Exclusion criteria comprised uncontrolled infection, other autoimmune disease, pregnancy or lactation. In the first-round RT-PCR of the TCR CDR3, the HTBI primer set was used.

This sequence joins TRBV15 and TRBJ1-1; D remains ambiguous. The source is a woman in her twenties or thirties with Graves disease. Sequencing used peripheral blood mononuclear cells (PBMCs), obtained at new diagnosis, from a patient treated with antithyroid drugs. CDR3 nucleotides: TGTGCCACCAGCAGAGAGGGAATTCGAGCTTTCTTT. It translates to CATSREGIRAFF.